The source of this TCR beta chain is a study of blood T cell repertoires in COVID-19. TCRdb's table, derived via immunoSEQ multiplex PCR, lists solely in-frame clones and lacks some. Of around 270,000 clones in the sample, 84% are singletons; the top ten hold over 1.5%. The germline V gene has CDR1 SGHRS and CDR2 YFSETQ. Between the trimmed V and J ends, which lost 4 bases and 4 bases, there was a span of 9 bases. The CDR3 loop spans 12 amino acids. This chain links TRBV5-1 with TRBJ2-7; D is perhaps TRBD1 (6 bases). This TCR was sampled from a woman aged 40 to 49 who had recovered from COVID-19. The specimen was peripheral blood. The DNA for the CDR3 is TGCGCCAGCAGCGGTCAGGGGTACGAGCAGTACTTC. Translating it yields CASSGQGYEQYF.